This T cell receptor beta chain was captured in a study of metastatic and nonmetastatic thyroid tumors. Study details: Comparative analysis of repertoires was undertaken across blood and tumor or nodule tissue obtained from malignant and benign thyroid patients.

The V segment lost 3 bases and the J segment 4 bases; nucleotides outside the gene matches: 8. This CDR3 contains 15 residues. Germline CDR1 is MNHEY and CDR2 is SMNVEV (reference sequence). Regarding this clone: Its antigen is currently unknown.

As originally analysed: Building a distant-metastasis classifier for papillary thyroid cancer drew on CDR3 differences across clinicopathological groups. Using MiXCR, TCRdb re-called clones from the PCR reads. TCRdb's processing, not the study's, gives the V and J calls here. The repertoire holds under 5,500 clones, with about 32% as singletons. Notes on the study in general: Reportedly, malignant thyroid tumors had significantly higher TCR beta diversity than benign nodules, in blood and tumor.

Each patient came to thyroid surgery without any prior treatment (of any kind). The source is a male donor with papillary thyroid cancer or a benign thyroid nodule (not recorded which). Some clones in this sample may be carry-over from other donors' samples. The J gene is TRBJ1-2, the V gene TRBV27; the match to TRBD1 covers 7 bases. Sequenced material: adjacent normal tissue. CDR3: CASSFTPTGSYGYTF. The CDR3 nucleotides are TGTGCCAGCAGTTTTACCCCGACAGGGAGCTATGGCTACACCTTC.